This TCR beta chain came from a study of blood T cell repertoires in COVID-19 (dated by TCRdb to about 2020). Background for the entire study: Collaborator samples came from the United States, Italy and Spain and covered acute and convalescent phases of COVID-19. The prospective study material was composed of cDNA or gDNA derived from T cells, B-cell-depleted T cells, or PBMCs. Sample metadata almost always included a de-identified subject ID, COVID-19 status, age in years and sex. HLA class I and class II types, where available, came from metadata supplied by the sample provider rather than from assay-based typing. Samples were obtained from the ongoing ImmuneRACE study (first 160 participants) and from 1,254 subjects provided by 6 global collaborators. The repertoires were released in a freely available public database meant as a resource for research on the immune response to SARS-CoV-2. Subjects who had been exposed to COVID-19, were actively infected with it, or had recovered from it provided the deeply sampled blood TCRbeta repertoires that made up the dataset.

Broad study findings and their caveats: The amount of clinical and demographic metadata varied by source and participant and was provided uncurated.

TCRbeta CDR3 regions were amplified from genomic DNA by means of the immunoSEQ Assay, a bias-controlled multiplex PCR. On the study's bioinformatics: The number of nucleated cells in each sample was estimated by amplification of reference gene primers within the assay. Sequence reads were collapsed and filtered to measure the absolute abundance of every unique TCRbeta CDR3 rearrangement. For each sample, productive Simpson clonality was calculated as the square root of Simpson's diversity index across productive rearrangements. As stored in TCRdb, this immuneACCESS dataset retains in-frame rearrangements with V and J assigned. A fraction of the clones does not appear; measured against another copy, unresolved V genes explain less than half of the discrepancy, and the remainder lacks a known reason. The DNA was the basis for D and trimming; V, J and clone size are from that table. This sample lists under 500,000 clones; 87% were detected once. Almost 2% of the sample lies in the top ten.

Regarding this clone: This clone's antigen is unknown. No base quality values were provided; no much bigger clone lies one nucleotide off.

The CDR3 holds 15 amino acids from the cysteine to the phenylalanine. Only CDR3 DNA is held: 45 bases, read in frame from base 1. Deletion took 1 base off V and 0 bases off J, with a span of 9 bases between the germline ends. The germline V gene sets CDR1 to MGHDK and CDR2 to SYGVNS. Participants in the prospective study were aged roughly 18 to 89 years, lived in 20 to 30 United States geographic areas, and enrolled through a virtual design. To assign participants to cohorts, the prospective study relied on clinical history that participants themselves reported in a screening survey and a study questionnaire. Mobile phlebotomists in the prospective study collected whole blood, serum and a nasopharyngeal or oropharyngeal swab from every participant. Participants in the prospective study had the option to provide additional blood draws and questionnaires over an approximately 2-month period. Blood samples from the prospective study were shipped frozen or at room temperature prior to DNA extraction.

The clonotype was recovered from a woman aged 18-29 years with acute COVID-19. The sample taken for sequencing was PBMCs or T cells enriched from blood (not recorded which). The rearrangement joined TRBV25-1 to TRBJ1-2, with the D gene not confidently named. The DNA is TGTGCCAGCAGTGAATCCTTGTCCGCTAACTATGGCTACACCTTC. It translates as CASSESLSANYGYTF.